The clone carrying this T cell receptor (beta chain) was counted many times. Its target is unknown. Using its own MiXCR run on the 5' RACE reads, TCRdb lists one record per CDR3 protein. The data contain about 260,000 distinct CDR3 sequences, 7% to 10% of them singletons. The data stem from a study of T-cell memory formation after mild COVID-19. Across the study: TCR clusters mostly belonged to single donors. General study findings and limits: While clones contracting from day 15 to 85 were balanced between CD4 and CD8, later expanders leaned CD4+. Shrinking CD4+ clones were chiefly CM and EM; CD8+ ones were chiefly EMRA.

This CDR3 has 18 amino acids. Trimming left V 0 bases short and J 0 bases short, with 14 bases between. Germline loops: CDR1 KGHSH, CDR2 LQKENI. Sample: PBMCs or a T cell subset sorted from them (not recorded which). The chain recombines TRBV18 with TRBJ2-2, with D uncertain. The source of this sequence is a man younger than 30 who had mild COVID-19 (a few samples of this study predate the infection). Cell type and time point are not known. As DNA, the CDR3 is TGTGCCAGCTCACCACCTAACCCCGGCCCAGCGAACACCGGGGAGCTGTTTTTT. It specifies CASSPPNPGPANTGELFF.